One sample yielded the 29 T cell receptor beta chains listed below, sequenced in a study of shared clonotypes between healthy human individuals (dated by TCRdb to the early 2020s). Receptor amplification or capture employed the immunoSEQ multiplex PCR assay. Here the immuneACCESS table is served through TCRdb, limited to in-frame sequences with V and J called. Missing clones are a known gap in these copies; in checked studies unresolved V genes cover under half, and the rest lacks a known reason. This sample has about 380,000 clones in its table, and 96% of those were observed once. More than 0.3% of the sample comes from the top ten. The sequenced sample consisted of memory CD8+ T cells sorted from blood. This specimen's cell subset or site label, per the study, means: CD45RO+ cells pooled with CCR7-negative TemRA cells. These receptors were collected from a man aged 25-40 years in good health.

The V and J genes are TRBV30 and TRBJ2-1; D call uncertain. The germline V gene encodes CDR1 GTSNPN and CDR2 SVGIG (reference sequence). The ends were cut back, 3 bases at V and 2 bases at J, with 2 bases in the middle. The CDR3 runs to 11 residues. CDR3 region: CAWRAYNEQFF. DNA for the CDR3: TGTGCCTGGAGGGCCTACAATGAGCAGTTCTTC.

This chain connects TRBV2 to TRBJ1-2; TRBD1 matches 9 bases. Germline V CDR1 and CDR2: SNHLY, FYNNEI. This CDR3 spans 17 amino acids. The junction had 13 bases not matched to a gene; V was cut back by 5 bases and J by 3 bases. The CDR3 sequence is CASSLPGQGSPHYGYTF. As DNA, the CDR3 is TGTGCCAGCAGTCTTCCGGGACAGGGCTCTCCCCACTATGGCTACACCTTC.

The chain has TRBV5-6 and TRBJ2-7; D is possibly TRBD2 (5 bases). CDR1 is SGHDT and CDR2 is YYEEEE in the germline V gene. The CDR3 covers 14 residues. The V and J ends lost 4 bases and 6 bases respectively, with 17 bases between them. This CDR3 is CASSAGLKSLEQYF. CDR3 bases: TGTGCCAGCAGCGCGGGTCTAAAATCCCTCGAGCAGTACTTC.

The rearrangement joins TRBV29-1 to TRBJ1-4, with TRBD1 matching 10 bases. Germline-derived CDR1 and CDR2 are SQVTM and ANQGSEA. With 4 bases clipped from V and 8 bases from J, the junction kept 7 bases outside the gene matches. There are 14 residues in the CDR3. The chain's CDR3 is CSVGRTGGNEKLFF. CDR3 DNA sequence: TGCAGCGTTGGTCGGACAGGGGGTAACGAAAAACTGTTTTTT.

This chain connects TRBV30 to TRBJ1-4; 7 bases are shared with TRBD1. This CDR3 is built from 13 residues. Germline V gene sequence: CDR1 GTSNPN, CDR2 SVGIG (reference sequence). Trimming cost V 3 bases and J 5 bases; bases outside gene matches: 3. CDR3 DNA: TGTGCCTGGAGCCGGGACAGAAATGAAAAACTGTTTTTT. Amino acid sequence: CAWSRDRNEKLFF.

Comments on this clone: The same CDR3 can be traced to other DNA sequences in this sample. This chain connects TRBV5-1 to TRBJ2-3, with 8 nucleotides matching TRBD2. Trimming cost V 2 bases and J 5 bases; bases outside gene matches: 4. CDR3 length: 14 residues. The germline gives CDR1 SGHRS, CDR2 YFSETQ. CDR3: CASSLAGAGDTQYF. The DNA for the CDR3 is TGCGCCAGCAGCTTAGCGGGAGCCGGAGATACGCAGTATTTT.

Concerning this clone itself: Additional DNA sequences in this sample encode the identical CDR3. This chain links TRBV27 with TRBJ2-2, with unresolved D. Germline V gives CDR1 MNHEY, CDR2 SMNVEV (reference sequence). This CDR3 comprises 12 residues. V was shortened by 3 bases and J by 5 bases, with 4 bases between the two germline ends. CDR3 sequence reads: CASSLNTGELFF. CDR3 nucleotide sequence: TGTGCCAGCAGTTTGAATACCGGGGAGCTGTTTTTT.

This sequence joins TRBV19 and TRBJ1-1; D unresolved. The germline V gene has CDR1 LNHDA and CDR2 SQIVND (reference sequence). The CDR3 has 14 amino acids. V was shortened by 3 bases and J by 1 base, with 9 bases between the two germline ends. This chain's CDR3 is CASSIQKGNTEAFF. Written as DNA, the CDR3 is TGTGCCAGTAGTATCCAGAAGGGGAACACTGAAGCTTTCTTT.

The chain has TRBV27 and TRBJ1-2; 7 nucleotides agree with TRBD1. CDR1 and CDR2 from the germline V gene are MNHEY and SMNVEV (reference sequence). CDR3 size: 17 residues. V trimming: 5 bases; J trimming: 2 bases; junction bases outside the gene matches: 14. CDR3 bases: TGTGCCAGCAGTCCTAAAGCAGGGGGACCCCCAAACTATGGCTACACCTTC. Translating gives CASSPKAGGPPNYGYTF.

The chain is built from TRBV7-8 and TRBJ2-2; no clear D gene. V was shortened by 5 bases and J by 4 bases, with 20 bases between the two germline ends. The CDR3 sequence is 17 residues long. Per germline, CDR1 SGHVS and CDR2 FQNEAQ. This CDR3 reads CASSPTPRDVSTGELFF. CDR3 in DNA: TGTGCCAGCAGCCCCACCCCGAGAGACGTTAGCACCGGGGAGCTGTTTTTT.

The chain recombines TRBV11-2 with TRBJ2-1; D unresolved. Germline V gene data show CDR1 as SGHAT and CDR2 as FQNNGV. This CDR3 spans 12 amino acids. Trimming left V 3 bases short and J 9 bases short, with 9 bases between. The CDR3 DNA is TGTGCCAGCAGCTTTTCGGCGTCTGAGCAGTTCTTC. Protein sequence: CASSFSASEQFF.

The CDR3 protein is CASSSRMYQETQYF. The CDR3 DNA sequence: TGTGCCAGCAGCTCTCGTATGTACCAAGAGACCCAGTACTTC. This rearrangement joins TRBV7-2 to TRBJ2-5; D is uncertain. Looked up from germline, CDR1 is SGHTA and CDR2 is FQGNSA. V lost 4 bases and J 0 bases, leaving 9 bases between the germline ends. The CDR3 has 14 amino acids.

The chain joins TRBV2 to TRBJ1-1; TRBD1 might be the D (5 bases). The V gene's germline CDR1 is SNHLY and CDR2 FYNNEI. The V end lost 6 bases, the J end lost 8 bases, and 13 bases lay between the germline ends. This CDR3 region has 12 residues. Written as DNA, the CDR3 is TGTGCCAGCAGGGGGGAGACTCTCGAAGCTTTCTTT. Translating it yields CASRGETLEAFF.

The rearrangement links TRBV6-1 to TRBJ2-5, with 9 positions matching TRBD1. Germline-derived CDR1 and CDR2 are MNHNS and SASEGT. The V and J ends lost 7 bases and 6 bases, in that order; junction bases with no gene match: 9. The CDR3 extends over 14 amino acids. The chain's CDR3 is CASTPGTGPKTQYF. CDR3 DNA: TGTGCCAGCACTCCTGGGACAGGGCCGAAGACCCAGTACTTC.

The rearrangement joins TRBV5-6 to TRBJ2-3, with 8 positions matching TRBD2. This CDR3 region has 16 residues. With V trimmed by 0 bases and J by 6 bases, 9 bases remained unmatched. CDR1 is SGHDT and CDR2 is YYEEEE in the germline V gene. CDR3 sequence: CASSLAGTSVFDTQYF. The DNA of the CDR3 is TGTGCCAGCAGCTTGGCTGGGACTAGTGTCTTCGATACGCAGTATTTT.

This chain uses TRBV30 with TRBJ2-1; D ambiguous. The CDR3 loop spans 15 amino acids. Germline CDR1 and CDR2: GTSNPN and SVGIG (reference sequence). Trimming cost V 0 bases and J 2 bases, with 11 bases left between them. The CDR3 bases are TGTGCCTGGAGTGTATTCCAGATGACCTACAATGAGCAGTTCTTC. It is translated as CAWSVFQMTYNEQFF.

The chain couples TRBV4-1 to TRBJ1-5, with a weak D call TRBD1 (6 bases). The CDR3 has 15 residues. The germline V gene encodes CDR1 MGHRA and CDR2 YSYEKL. V lost 1 base, J lost 5 bases, and 12 bases lay in between. CDR3 sequence reads: CASSQGGGPDQPQHF. The CDR3 DNA reads TGCGCCAGCAGCCAAGGTGGGGGGCCGGATCAGCCCCAGCATTTT.

The chain couples TRBV2 to TRBJ2-3; no definite D call. V dropped 6 bases and J dropped 0 bases, with 10 bases sitting between them. CDR3 length: 14 amino acids. The V gene's germline CDR1 is SNHLY and CDR2 FYNNEI. In DNA, the CDR3 is TGTGCCAGCAGGCTAGGACGGAGCACAGATACGCAGTATTTT. Amino acids: CASRLGRSTDTQYF.

The chain employs TRBV23-1 and TRBJ2-6; possible D gene TRBD1, 6 bases. TRBV23-1 is sorted into the ORF group, with uncertain function. Deletions cut 7 bases from V and 0 bases from J, with 16 bases between. The CDR3 runs to 17 residues. The CDR3 reads CASTWDTESSGANVLTF. For the CDR3, the DNA is TGCGCCAGCACCTGGGACACGGAATCCTCTGGGGCCAACGTCCTGACTTTC.

This chain links TRBV28 with TRBJ1-2; 12 bases fit TRBD1. J lost 8 bases, V lost 6 bases, and 10 bases had no gene match. This CDR3 contains 15 residues. Germline lookup yields CDR1 MDHEN and CDR2 SYDVKM. The CDR3 DNA reads as TGTGCCAGCAGAACTCTGGGACAGGGGGCCGAGGGCTACACCTTC. Protein product: CASRTLGQGAEGYTF.

V gene TRBV10-3 combines with J gene TRBJ1-1; TRBD1 is a possible D gene (6 bases). Trimming pared 6 bases from V and 4 bases from J, leaving 15 bases between. This CDR3 region has 14 residues. CDR1 is ENHRY and CDR2 is SYGVKD in the germline V gene. The DNA of the CDR3 is TGTGCCATCAGCCCAACAGGGTTTGGCACTGAAGCTTTCTTT. Translated, it gives CAISPTGFGTEAFF.

The V gene is TRBV29-1, the J gene TRBJ2-3, with TRBD1 as a possible D gene (6 bases). The germline gives CDR1 SQVTM, CDR2 ANQGSEA. V gave up 5 bases and J gave up 4 bases, with 19 bases separating them. The CDR3 is made up of 15 amino acids. The DNA of the CDR3 is TGCAGCGTTTTTCGAGGGGGTCAGGGAGCAGATACGCAGTATTTT. This gives the protein CSVFRGGQGADTQYF.

The CDR3 reads CASSAGGLYNEQFF. CDR3 in DNA: TGCGCCAGCAGCGCAGGGGGCCTCTACAATGAGCAGTTCTTC. This chain joins TRBV5-1 and TRBJ2-1; 8 nucleotides line up with TRBD1. J was trimmed by 3 bases and V by 4 bases; bases with no gene match: 3. CDR1 and CDR2 (germline): SGHRS, YFSETQ. The length of the CDR3 is 14 residues.

As regards this clone: The same CDR3 also results from other DNA sequences found in this sample. The rearrangement uses TRBV4-2 and TRBJ2-5, with D unresolved. Trimming stripped 0 bases from V and 4 bases from J, with 0 bases between. The length of the CDR3 is 11 residues. Germline V gives CDR1 LGHNA, CDR2 YNFKEQ. The CDR3 loop reads CASSQEETQYF. The CDR3 DNA is TGTGCCAGCAGCCAAGAAGAGACCCAGTACTTC.

Only one count was recorded for this clone. The chain joins TRBV6-5 to TRBJ2-3, with 8 bases aligning to TRBD1. CDR1 is MNHEY, CDR2 SVGAGI, per germline. CDR3 length equals 14 residues. V lost 6 bases to trimming and J lost 2 bases; unmatched junction nucleotides: 4. CDR3 in DNA: TGTGCCAGCAGCAGGGGGCGCGACACAGATACGCAGTATTTT. Amino acid sequence: CASSRGRDTDTQYF.

This rearrangement joins TRBV7-8 to TRBJ1-1, with 9 bases lining up with TRBD1. This CDR3 spans 17 amino acids. The germline gives CDR1 SGHVS, CDR2 FQNEAQ. After removal of 2 bases from V and 6 bases from J, the junction contained 13 bases not matched to a gene. In DNA, the CDR3 is TGTGCCAGCAGCTTAAGGGGGAGTCGGACAGGGGCTTCTGAAGCTTTCTTT. Translating it yields CASSLRGSRTGASEAFF.

This chain links TRBV29-1 with TRBJ2-2; maybe TRBD2 (5 bases). The V and J ends lost 6 bases and 3 bases respectively, with 11 bases between them. The CDR3 is 13 amino acids. Germline CDR1 SQVTM, CDR2 ANQGSEA. Written as DNA, the CDR3 is TGCAGCGTCGCTGGGAGTTACACCGGGGAGCTGTTTTTT. It specifies CSVAGSYTGELFF.

In regard to this clone: The sample has other DNA sequences that encode this CDR3 too. The chain links TRBV29-1 to TRBJ2-3; no clear D. This CDR3 spans 13 amino acids. The V gene lost 3 bases and the J gene lost 0 bases, with 7 bases spanning the gap. Germline lookup yields CDR1 SQVTM and CDR2 ANQGSEA. DNA of the CDR3: TGCAGCGTTGATCTGGACAGCACAGATACGCAGTATTTT. It codes for CSVDLDSTDTQYF.

The chain has TRBV7-2 and TRBJ2-7, with no clear D. CDR1 and CDR2 (germline): SGHTA, FQGNSA. The V end lost 4 bases, the J end lost 2 bases, and 6 bases lay between the germline ends. The CDR3 totals 12 residues. CDR3 nucleotides: TGTGCCAGCAGCTCTAGTGCCTACGAGCAGTACTTC. As protein: CASSSSAYEQYF. Based on the CDR3 plus reference TRBV7-2 and TRBJ2-7, the full variable domain is GAGVSQSPSNKVTEKGKDVELRCDPISGHTALYWYRQSLGQGLEFLIYFQGNSAPDKSGLPSDRFSAERTGGSVSTLTIQRTQQEDSAVYLCASSSSAYEQYFGPGTRLTVT.